The present T cell receptor beta chain was sequenced within a study of control samples from healthy donors and cancer patients. The CDR3 spans 14 residues. The J segment lost 8 bases and the V segment lost 6 bases, leaving 12 bases of the junction unmatched. Germline CDR1 and CDR2: SQVTM and ANQGSEA. Clones were read by immunoSEQ multiplex PCR, and TCRdb kept only the in-frame ones, dropping some. This sample carries 60,000 to 95,000 clones, roughly 90% of them seen once, and the ten largest clones take 9.5%. The chain uses TRBV29-1 and TRBJ2-4; TRBD1 matches 8 bases. This TCR was sampled from a woman in her 50s with colorectal cancer. Sample: PBMCs. The CDR3 sequence is CSVRDRGALDIQYF. The CDR3 nucleotides read TGCAGCGTCCGCGACAGGGGAGCTTTAGACATTCAGTACTTC.